The source of this T cell receptor (beta chain) is a study of blood T cells in healthy people across ages. A second about 6 to 12 cycle PCR used barcoded and J-beta primers. Tags on each cDNA molecule came from a template-switch adaptor with 12 random nucleotides. One entry per CDR3 protein results from TCRdb running MiXCR on the 5' RACE reads. The top ten clones hold roughly 25% of a sample with some 780,000 distinct CDR3 sequences, about 61% of them seen once. This CDR3 comprises 16 residues. The V segment lost 0 bases and the J segment 5 bases; nucleotides outside the gene matches: 8. Per germline, CDR1 MNHEY and CDR2 SVGEGT. In regard to this clonotype: The antigen is not known.

Study findings and constraints: Unsorted PBMCs prevented conclusive naive versus antigen-experienced comparison.

The sequenced material came from blood. The rearrangement uses TRBV6-2 or TRBV6-3 and TRBJ2-3, with 7 bases lining up with TRBD2. The sequence was collected from a man aged 35 to 55 in good health. CDR3 in DNA: TGTGCCAGCAGTTACTCTTCGGGAGGACGAAAAGATACGCAGTATTTT. Translating it yields CASSYSSGGRKDTQYF.